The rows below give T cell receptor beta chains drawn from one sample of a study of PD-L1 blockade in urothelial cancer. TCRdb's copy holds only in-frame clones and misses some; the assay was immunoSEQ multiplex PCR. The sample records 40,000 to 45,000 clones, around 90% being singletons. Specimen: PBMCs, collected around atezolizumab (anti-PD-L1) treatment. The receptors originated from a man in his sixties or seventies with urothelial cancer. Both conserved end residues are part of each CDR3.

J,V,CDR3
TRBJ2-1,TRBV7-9,CASRDNSYNEQFF
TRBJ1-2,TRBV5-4,CASSLIQGNGYTF
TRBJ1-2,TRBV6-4,CASRTGETNYGYTF
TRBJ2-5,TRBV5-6,CASSSGTGKETQYF
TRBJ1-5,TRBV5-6,CASSFTTGGNQPQHF
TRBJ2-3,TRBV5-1,CASSPGQGASTDTQYF
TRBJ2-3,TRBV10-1,CASSEFSGRALDTQYF
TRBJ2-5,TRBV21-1,CASSKGLQGQYF
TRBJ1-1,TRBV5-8,CASSLRQGSWVNTEAFF
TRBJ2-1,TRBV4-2,CASSLERVGLAGLNEQFF
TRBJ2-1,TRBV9,CASSVEGANNEQFF
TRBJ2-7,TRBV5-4,CASSDQDRDYEQYF
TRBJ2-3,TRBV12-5,CASALSGREATDTQYF
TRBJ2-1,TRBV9,CASSLAVESSYNEQFF
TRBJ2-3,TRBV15,CATSRVGVDTQYF
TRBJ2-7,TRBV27,CASSLASGQGTYEQYF
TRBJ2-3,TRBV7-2,CASSLDIANTDTQYF
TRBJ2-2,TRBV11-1,CASSLKLAGELLSTGELFF
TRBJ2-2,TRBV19,CASSPKRGSHTGELFF
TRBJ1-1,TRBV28,CASSLWDRVDTEAFF
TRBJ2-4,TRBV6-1,CASSPQGANNIQYF
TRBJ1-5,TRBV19,CATRLTGTSNQPQHF
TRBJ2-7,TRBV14,CASSQDAHWTSGGYEQYF
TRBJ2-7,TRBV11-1,CASSSGTSGSTYEQYF
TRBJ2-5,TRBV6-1,CASSDVGVAAQYF
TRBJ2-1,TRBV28,CASTGLGPLSSYNEQFF
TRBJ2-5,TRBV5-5,CASSFLQGWETQYF
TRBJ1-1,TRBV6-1,CATRDINMNTEAFF
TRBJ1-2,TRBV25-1,CASSDRNREGYTF
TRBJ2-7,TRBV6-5,CASSSGLAGAEQYF
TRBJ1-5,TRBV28,CASSQGGSNQPQHF
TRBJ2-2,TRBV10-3,CAISFGLAGNTGELFF
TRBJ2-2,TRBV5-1,CASSFRREAVGTGELFF
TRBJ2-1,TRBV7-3,CASSLQAGVNNEQFF
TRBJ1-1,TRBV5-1,CASSEGGTVNTEAFF
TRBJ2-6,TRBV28,CAGGAGSGANVLTF
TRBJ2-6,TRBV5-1,CASSLTVSGANVLTF
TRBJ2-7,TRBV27,CASSRPGLAGEAYEQYF
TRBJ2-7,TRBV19,CASSSGTGPYEQYF
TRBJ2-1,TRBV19,CASSIGTSGRAVFF
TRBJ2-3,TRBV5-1,CASSLGTSGGSTDTQYF
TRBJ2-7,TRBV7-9,CASSSTTGIYEQYF
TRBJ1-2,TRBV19,CASRRTTGNYGYTF
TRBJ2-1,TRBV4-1,CASSQVLGTDYNEQFF